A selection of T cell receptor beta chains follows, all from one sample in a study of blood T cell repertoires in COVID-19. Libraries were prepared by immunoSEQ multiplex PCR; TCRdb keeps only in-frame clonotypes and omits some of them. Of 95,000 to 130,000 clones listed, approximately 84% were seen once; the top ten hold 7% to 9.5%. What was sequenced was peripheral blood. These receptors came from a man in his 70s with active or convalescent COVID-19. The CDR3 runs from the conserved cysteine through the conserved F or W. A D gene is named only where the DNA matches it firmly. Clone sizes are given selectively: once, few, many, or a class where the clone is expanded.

CDR3 DNA: TGTGCCACCAGCAGGACTAGCGGGAGGAACACCGGGGAGCTGTTTTTT; CDR3 protein: CATSRTSGRNTGELFF; J gene: TRBJ2-2; V gene: TRBV15; D gene: TRBD2; clone size: -
CDR3 DNA: TGTGCCAGTAGCCAAGGGGCGGAAGATACGCAGTATTTT; CDR3 protein: CASSQGAEDTQYF; J gene: TRBJ2-3; V gene: TRBV19; D gene: -; clone size: -
CDR3 DNA: TGTGCCAGCAGTTTAGAGGGACAGCGGGAGCAGTACTTC; CDR3 protein: CASSLEGQREQYF; J gene: TRBJ2-7; V gene: TRBV12-3/TRBV12-4; D gene: TRBD1; clone size: -
CDR3 DNA: TGTGCCAGCAGTCGAAACCGACAGGGCTGGTCTCTCGCCTTAGATTCACCCCTCCACTTT; CDR3 protein: CASSRNRQGWSLALDSPLHF; J gene: TRBJ1-6; V gene: TRBV6-6; D gene: TRBD1; clone size: -
CDR3 DNA: TGTGCCACCCGGACAGGGACGGGGACTGAAGCTTTCTTT; CDR3 protein: CATRTGTGTEAFF; J gene: TRBJ1-1; V gene: TRBV10-3; D gene: TRBD1; clone size: -
CDR3 DNA: TGTGCCAGCAGCCACGCGGGGACCCTCTACGAGCAGTACTTC; CDR3 protein: CASSHAGTLYEQYF; J gene: TRBJ2-7; V gene: TRBV5-4; D gene: -; clone size: -
CDR3 DNA: TGTGCCAGCAGTTTACCGGGACAGGGGTACCAAGAGACCCAGTACTTC; CDR3 protein: CASSLPGQGYQETQYF; J gene: TRBJ2-5; V gene: TRBV28; D gene: TRBD1; clone size: -
CDR3 DNA: TGTGCCAGTAGTATTGGGGGGGGCGAAGAAAAACTGTTTTTT; CDR3 protein: CASSIGGGEEKLFF; J gene: TRBJ1-4; V gene: TRBV19; D gene: -; clone size: -
CDR3 DNA: TGTGCCACCAGCAGAGCCCGGGACAGAGACAATGAGCAGTTCTTC; CDR3 protein: CATSRARDRDNEQFF; J gene: TRBJ2-1; V gene: TRBV15; D gene: TRBD1; clone size: few
CDR3 DNA: TGTGCCAGCAGCTTTTTCAGCGGCCGGGGTTCGGCGAACACCGGGGAGCTGTTTTTT; CDR3 protein: CASSFFSGRGSANTGELFF; J gene: TRBJ2-2; V gene: TRBV11-3; D gene: -; clone size: once
CDR3 DNA: TGCGCCAGCAGCTTGACGGACAGGGAGAACAATGAGCAGTTCTTC; CDR3 protein: CASSLTDRENNEQFF; J gene: TRBJ2-1; V gene: TRBV5-1; D gene: TRBD1; clone size: -
CDR3 DNA: TGCGCCAGCAGCCAATCGGTTCGGGAGACCTACGAGCAGTACTTC; CDR3 protein: CASSQSVRETYEQYF; J gene: TRBJ2-7; V gene: TRBV4-1; D gene: -; clone size: -
CDR3 DNA: TGTGCCAGCGAGATGGGTCGGGGTTCAGGAAACACCATATATTTT; CDR3 protein: CASEMGRGSGNTIYF; J gene: TRBJ1-3; V gene: TRBV7-9; D gene: -; clone size: -
CDR3 DNA: TGTGCCAGCAGCCCTAGCGGACTTTTCTACGAGCAGTACTTC; CDR3 protein: CASSPSGLFYEQYF; J gene: TRBJ2-7; V gene: TRBV7-2; D gene: TRBD2; clone size: -
CDR3 DNA: TGTGCCTGGAGTCCACGGACAGGATTTGGAAACACCATATATTTT; CDR3 protein: CAWSPRTGFGNTIYF; J gene: TRBJ1-3; V gene: TRBV30; D gene: TRBD1; clone size: -
CDR3 DNA: TGTGCCAGCAGTTTAAGGGGAGGGAGCTACGAGCAGTACTTC; CDR3 protein: CASSLRGGSYEQYF; J gene: TRBJ2-7; V gene: TRBV27; D gene: TRBD2; clone size: -
CDR3 DNA: TGTGCCAGCAGCTTAGTCGGAGGGGCCAGGTACGAGCAGTACTTC; CDR3 protein: CASSLVGGARYEQYF; J gene: TRBJ2-7; V gene: TRBV13; D gene: -; clone size: -
CDR3 DNA: TGTGCCAGCAGCCTGGACAAGTTCTACGAGCAGTACTTC; CDR3 protein: CASSLDKFYEQYF; J gene: TRBJ2-7; V gene: TRBV5-8; D gene: -; clone size: -
CDR3 DNA: TGTGCCATTTGGTCGGGCTATGGCTACACCTTC; CDR3 protein: CAIWSGYGYTF; J gene: TRBJ1-2; V gene: TRBV7-9; D gene: -; clone size: -
CDR3 DNA: TGCGCCAGCAGCCAAGACGATACGACAGGGAGCTCCTACGAGCAGTACTTC; CDR3 protein: CASSQDDTTGSSYEQYF; J gene: TRBJ2-7; V gene: TRBV4-1; D gene: TRBD1; clone size: few
CDR3 DNA: TGCGCCAGCAGCTGGGACAGTAGGCACGGGTCACCCCTCCACTTT; CDR3 protein: CASSWDSRHGSPLHF; J gene: TRBJ1-6; V gene: TRBV5-1; D gene: TRBD1; clone size: few
CDR3 DNA: TGTGCCAGCAGCTTTGAGGGAATAGGCAATCAGCCCCAGCATTTT; CDR3 protein: CASSFEGIGNQPQHF; J gene: TRBJ1-5; V gene: TRBV7-2; D gene: -; clone size: -
CDR3 DNA: TGTGCCAGCAGCTTAGTTTCCGGCGGGGATACTTGGCCGGAGACCCAGTACTTC; CDR3 protein: CASSLVSGGDTWPETQYF; J gene: TRBJ2-5; V gene: TRBV7-2; D gene: -; clone size: -
CDR3 DNA: TGTGCCTGGAGCGGTAACCTCATGGGAGTGGTTGAAAAACTGTTTTTT; CDR3 protein: CAWSGNLMGVVEKLFF; J gene: TRBJ1-4; V gene: TRBV30; D gene: -; clone size: -
CDR3 DNA: TGTGCCAGCAGCGTAGGAGGGTCAGCTTCGAACACTGAAGCTTTCTTT; CDR3 protein: CASSVGGSASNTEAFF; J gene: TRBJ1-1; V gene: TRBV9; D gene: -; clone size: -
CDR3 DNA: TGTGCCAGCAGCTTAAATACAGGGGGGGAGACCCAGTACTTC; CDR3 protein: CASSLNTGGETQYF; J gene: TRBJ2-5; V gene: TRBV7-9; D gene: TRBD1; clone size: -
CDR3 DNA: TGTGCCAGCAGCTTTGCCGGGACAGCAACCTATGGCTACACCTTC; CDR3 protein: CASSFAGTATYGYTF; J gene: TRBJ1-2; V gene: TRBV13; D gene: TRBD1; clone size: -
CDR3 DNA: TGTGCCAGCAGTGGGGCCAGGGGGGTCGCTGAAGCTTTCTTT; CDR3 protein: CASSGARGVAEAFF; J gene: TRBJ1-1; V gene: TRBV2; D gene: TRBD1; clone size: once
CDR3 DNA: TGTGCCAGCAGCGTAGTGCCGGGAGGGGACACTGAAGCTTTCTTT; CDR3 protein: CASSVVPGGDTEAFF; J gene: TRBJ1-1; V gene: TRBV9; D gene: -; clone size: once
CDR3 DNA: TGTGCCACCAAGCAGGGGGTAAATCAGCCCCAGCATTTT; CDR3 protein: CATKQGVNQPQHF; J gene: TRBJ1-5; V gene: TRBV15; D gene: TRBD1; clone size: -
CDR3 DNA: TGCAGCGTCTTCGACAGGGGAAGAACGGATGGCTACACCTTC; CDR3 protein: CSVFDRGRTDGYTF; J gene: TRBJ1-2; V gene: TRBV29-1; D gene: TRBD1; clone size: -
CDR3 DNA: TGCGCCAGCAGCTTGGCCTCGGCTAATGAAAAACTGTTTTTT; CDR3 protein: CASSLASANEKLFF; J gene: TRBJ1-4; V gene: TRBV5-1; D gene: -; clone size: -
CDR3 DNA: TGTGCCAGCAGCCCACAGGGGGCGATCGCCGGCTACACCTTC; CDR3 protein: CASSPQGAIAGYTF; J gene: TRBJ1-2; V gene: TRBV3-1/TRBV3-2; D gene: TRBD1; clone size: -
CDR3 DNA: TGTGCCAGCAGCTCTTTTCCGGGACAGGGTAATACCGGGGAGCTGTTTTTT; CDR3 protein: CASSSFPGQGNTGELFF; J gene: TRBJ2-2; V gene: TRBV7-9; D gene: TRBD1; clone size: few
CDR3 DNA: TGTGCCAGCAGTTATAGCGGGAGAACGAATGAGCAGTTCTTC; CDR3 protein: CASSYSGRTNEQFF; J gene: TRBJ2-1; V gene: TRBV27; D gene: TRBD2; clone size: -
CDR3 DNA: TGTGCCAGCAGTGAAGGGTACCCAGGGGAAAAACTGTTTTTT; CDR3 protein: CASSEGYPGEKLFF; J gene: TRBJ1-4; V gene: TRBV2; D gene: -; clone size: -
CDR3 DNA: TGTGCCAGCAGTGAAGAACGGAGGGCCCTAGGGGATGAGCAGTTCTTC; CDR3 protein: CASSEERRALGDEQFF; J gene: TRBJ2-1; V gene: TRBV2; D gene: -; clone size: -
CDR3 DNA: TGTGCCAGCAGCATACTAGCGAACACAGATACGCAGTATTTT; CDR3 protein: CASSILANTDTQYF; J gene: TRBJ2-3; V gene: TRBV9; D gene: TRBD2; clone size: once
CDR3 DNA: TGTGCCAGCAGCTTGCTGGAGGTTTGCGACAGGGGCAAAGATACGCAGTATTTT; CDR3 protein: CASSLLEVCDRGKDTQYF; J gene: TRBJ2-3; V gene: TRBV5-4; D gene: TRBD1; clone size: -
CDR3 DNA: TGTGCCAGCAGTGAGTGGGCTGAAAAACTGTTTTTT; CDR3 protein: CASSEWAEKLFF; J gene: TRBJ1-4; V gene: TRBV25-1; D gene: -; clone size: few
CDR3 DNA: TGCGCCAGCGCAACAGGGGCCGGCACAGATACGCAGTATTTT; CDR3 protein: CASATGAGTDTQYF; J gene: TRBJ2-3; V gene: TRBV5-1; D gene: TRBD1; clone size: -
CDR3 DNA: TGTGCCAGCAGCCACCGGGACAGGGCATTAGGCTACACCTTC; CDR3 protein: CASSHRDRALGYTF; J gene: TRBJ1-2; V gene: TRBV27; D gene: TRBD1; clone size: -